The 24 T cell receptor beta chains presented below share a single source sample, sequenced in a study of blood T cell repertoires in COVID-19. Assay used: immunoSEQ multiplex PCR; TCRdb lists only in-frame clones, some missing. The data hold more than 300,000 clones, with about 92% observed a single time. The sample was PBMCs or T cells enriched from blood (not recorded which). The origin of the receptors is a woman aged 25-40 years who had recovered from COVID-19.

This clone was detected only once. The chain couples TRBV25-1 to TRBJ1-6; 7 bases fit TRBD1. Germline CDR1 and CDR2: MGHDK and SYGVNS. Losses at the gene ends were 2 bases for V and 2 bases for J; bases not matched to a gene: 3. The CDR3 is 16 residues long. The CDR3 DNA reads as TGTGCCAGCAGTGAAGCCGGGACAGCCTATAATTCACCCCTCCACTTT. Its protein is CASSEAGTAYNSPLHF.

V is TRBV4-3 and J is TRBJ1-3; D is undetermined. The CDR3 is made up of 15 amino acids. Deletions cut 0 bases from V and 4 bases from J, with 10 bases between. Germline CDR1 is LGHNA and CDR2 is YSLEER. The CDR3 sequence: CASSQDRRAGNTIYF. The CDR3 DNA reads as TGCGCCAGCAGCCAAGATAGGAGGGCGGGAAACACCATATATTTT.

The chain has TRBV30 and TRBJ2-7, with a tentative D call TRBD1 (7 bases). The CDR3 contains 15 residues. Between the trimmed V and J ends, which lost 0 bases and 1 base, there was a span of 13 bases. Germline CDR1 GTSNPN, CDR2 SVGIG (reference sequence). CDR3 sequence: CAWSVGGTVSYEQYF. The CDR3 DNA follows: TGTGCCTGGAGTGTAGGGGGGACAGTGTCCTACGAGCAGTACTTC.

The chain links TRBV6-1 to TRBJ2-4, with D tentatively TRBD2 (6 bases). Trimming took off 1 base at V and 0 bases at J, with 13 bases between the two ends. The germline V gene encodes CDR1 MNHNS and CDR2 SASEGT. The CDR3 is 17 residues long. The CDR3 sequence is CASSEGGTFGAKNIQYF. The CDR3 coding sequence is TGTGCCAGCAGTGAAGGCGGGACCTTCGGAGCCAAAAACATTCAGTACTTC.

The chain has TRBV6-4 and TRBJ1-5, with a weak D call TRBD1 (5 bases). Trimming stripped 7 bases from V and 15 bases from J, with 25 bases between. CDR3 length: 14 residues. Per germline, CDR1 MRHNA and CDR2 SNTAGT. DNA for the CDR3: TGTGCCAGCATCGAGGGGACTGAAAGGGAAGTAGCGCATTTT. Translated, it gives CASIEGTEREVAHF.

This chain links TRBV28 with TRBJ2-1, with a tentative D call TRBD2 (6 bases). The V and J ends lost 5 bases and 0 bases respectively, with 14 bases between them. The CDR3 loop spans 16 amino acids. Germline loops: CDR1 MDHEN, CDR2 SYDVKM. The CDR3 nucleotides are TGTGCCAGCAGTCCTGGCGACGGGAGCTCCTACAATGAGCAGTTCTTC. Translation: CASSPGDGSSYNEQFF.

V gene TRBV5-4 combines with J gene TRBJ1-2, with 7 bases identical to TRBD1. The CDR3 consists of 13 residues. Germline CDR1 reads SGHNT; CDR2 reads YYREEE (reference sequence). Trimming cost V 4 bases and J 8 bases; bases outside gene matches: 8. CDR3 sequence: CASSLTGVRGYTF. CDR3 bases: TGTGCCAGCAGCCTAACAGGGGTACGAGGCTACACCTTC.

V gene TRBV19 combines with J gene TRBJ2-7; 12 bases are shared with TRBD2. With V trimmed by 3 bases and J by 2 bases, 8 bases remained unmatched. The CDR3 is made up of 17 amino acids. CDR1 is LNHDA, CDR2 SQIVND, per germline (reference sequence). CDR3 region: CASSMGRTSGITYEQYF. In DNA form, the CDR3 reads TGTGCCAGTAGTATGGGGAGGACTAGCGGGATCACCTACGAGCAGTACTTC.

J is TRBJ1-5 and V is TRBV19, with no clear D. The CDR3 is made up of 16 amino acids. V lost 4 bases and J 2 bases, leaving 15 bases between the germline ends. Germline V gives CDR1 LNHDA, CDR2 SQIVND (reference sequence). In DNA, the CDR3 is TGTGCCAGTAGTAACCCCCCGGGATGGGGCAATCAGCCCCAGCATTTT. Its protein product is CASSNPPGWGNQPQHF.

This chain uses TRBV28 with TRBJ2-1; TRBD1 matches at 9 bases. Germline V gives CDR1 MDHEN, CDR2 SYDVKM. J was trimmed by 3 bases and V by 1 base; bases with no gene match: 4. The CDR3 sequence is 16 residues long. In DNA, the CDR3 is TGTGCCAGCAGTTTATACGGACAGGGGATCTACAATGAGCAGTTCTTC. Translating gives CASSLYGQGIYNEQFF. Combining the CDR3 with reference TRBV28 and TRBJ2-1 gives the whole variable domain DVKVTQSSRYLVKRTGEKVFLECVQDMDHENMFWYRQDPGLGLRLIYFSYDVKMKEKGDIPEGYSVSREKKERFSLILESASTNQTSMYLCASSLYGQGIYNEQFFGPGTRLTVL.

The rearrangement links TRBV24-1 to TRBJ1-5; 8 bases fit TRBD1. The CDR3 extends over 14 amino acids. Trimming removed 4 bases from V and 4 bases from J; junction bases left unmatched: 2. CDR1 is KGHDR, CDR2 SFDVKD, per germline. The CDR3 sequence is CATSETGDNQPQHF. The CDR3 DNA reads as TGTGCCACCAGTGAGACAGGGGATAATCAGCCCCAGCATTTT.

The chain recombines TRBV3-1 (or the pseudogene TRBV3-2) with TRBJ2-7, with TRBD2 matching over 10 bases. J was trimmed by 6 bases and V by 8 bases; bases with no gene match: 1. CDR1 is LGHDT and CDR2 is YNNKEL in the germline V gene (reference sequence). The CDR3 is made up of 11 amino acids. The CDR3 loop reads CASRLAGEQYF. The CDR3 DNA sequence: TGTGCCAGCCGACTAGCGGGCGAGCAGTACTTC.

This clone was detected once. The chain employs TRBV2 and TRBJ2-5, with 9 bases fitting TRBD2. Germline trimming cut 5 bases from V and 1 base from J; bases unmatched to any gene: 8. This CDR3 spans 16 amino acids. The germline CDR1 and CDR2 sequences are SNHLY and FYNNEI. The CDR3 reads CASSMRQRGAQETQYF. The DNA for the CDR3 is TGTGCCAGCAGTATGAGGCAGCGGGGGGCCCAAGAGACCCAGTACTTC.

This clone is a singleton in its sample. The gene calls are TRBV27 and TRBJ1-1; TRBD1 matches at 10 bases. The ends lost 7 bases at V and 6 bases at J; junction bases unmatched: 8. Germline loops: CDR1 MNHEY, CDR2 SMNVEV (reference sequence). CDR3 length equals 14 residues. CDR3 coding DNA: TGTGCCAGCATCCTACGGGGACAGGGGCCTGAAGCTTTCTTT. This sequence encodes CASILRGQGPEAFF.

This clone was picked up a small number of times. J is TRBJ2-1 and V is TRBV7-4, with TRBD2 matching 8 bases. From germline, CDR1 is SGHVT and CDR2 SQSDAQ. V lost 5 bases, J lost 9 bases, and 24 bases stayed unmatched. This CDR3 has 19 amino acids. The CDR3 coding sequence is TGTGCCAGCAGCCTAAGGGGACTAGTTTGTGGGCTGCTGCAAAGTGAGCAGTTCTTC. It specifies CASSLRGLVCGLLQSEQFF. Combining the CDR3 with reference TRBV7-4 and TRBJ2-1 gives the whole variable domain GAGVSQSPRYKVAKRGRDVALRCDSISGHVTLYWYRQTLGQGSEVLTYSQSDAQRDKSGRPSGRFSAERPERSVSTLKIQRTEQGDSAVYLCASSLRGLVCGLLQSEQFFGPGTRLTVL.

The V and J genes are TRBV9 and TRBJ1-4; D may be TRBD1 (6 bases). V lost 1 base and J lost 7, with 14 bases in between. Germline V lookup: CDR1 SGDLS, CDR2 YYNGEE. This CDR3 has 15 residues. The CDR3 loop reads CASSVSGGVGEKLFF. The CDR3 DNA sequence: TGTGCCAGCAGCGTATCGGGGGGCGTTGGTGAAAAACTGTTTTTT.

The chain couples TRBV5-1 to TRBJ2-5; 9 bases fit TRBD1. The CDR3 is made up of 15 amino acids. With 3 bases clipped from V and 2 bases from J, the junction kept 5 bases outside the gene matches. The germline CDR1 and CDR2 sequences are SGHRS and YFSETQ. CDR3 sequence: CASSWIDRGQETQYF. In nucleotides, the CDR3 is TGCGCCAGCAGCTGGATAGACAGGGGGCAAGAGACCCAGTACTTC.

The V gene is TRBV7-3, the J gene TRBJ2-2, with D tentatively TRBD1 (5 bases). This CDR3 has 13 residues. With 5 bases removed from V and 6 bases from J, the gap between germline ends came to 10 bases. The germline gives CDR1 SGHTA, CDR2 FQGTGA. The CDR3 here is CASSARVAGELFF. As DNA, the CDR3 is TGTGCCAGCAGCGCCAGGGTGGCCGGGGAGCTGTTTTTT.

The rearrangement links TRBV5-1 to TRBJ1-1; no firm D call. Trimming left V 4 bases short and J 0 bases short, with 10 bases between. CDR3 length equals 14 residues. In germline, CDR1 is SGHRS, CDR2 YFSETQ. The CDR3: CASSPRDMNTEAFF. The CDR3 nucleotides read TGCGCCAGCAGCCCCCGGGATATGAACACTGAAGCTTTCTTT. The variable domain in full, with the rest retrieved from reference TRBV5-1 and TRBJ1-1, is KAGVTQTPRYLIKTRGQQVTLSCSPISGHRSVSWYQQTPGQGLQFLFEYFSETQRNKGNFPGRFSGRQFSNSRSEMNVSTLELGDSALYLCASSPRDMNTEAFFGQGTRLTVV.

V and J are TRBV11-1 and TRBJ2-3; a weak D match, TRBD1 (5 bases). The CDR3 sequence is 15 residues long. Germline V gene data show CDR1 as SGHAT and CDR2 as FQDESV (reference sequence). Trimming removed 6 bases from V and 1 base from J, with 14 bases in between. The CDR3 is CASSYNLGGTDTQYF. CDR3 coding DNA: TGTGCCAGCAGTTATAATCTAGGGGGCACAGATACGCAGTATTTT.

Turning to this clone: The junction and the germline gene differ at one end; a read error may be behind it. The chain joins TRBV7-9 to TRBJ2-3; weak D call: TRBD2 (5 bases). Germline CDR1 reads SEHNR; CDR2 reads FQNEAQ (reference sequence). The CDR3 sequence is 12 residues long. Written as DNA, the CDR3 is TGTGCCAGCAGCTTAGTCCCTAGCCGTACGGATTTT. Protein product: CASSLVPSRTDF. Full variable domain (missing parts from reference TRBV7-9 and TRBJ2-3): DTGVSQNPRHKITKRGQNVTFRCDPISEHNRLYWYRQTLGQGPEFLTYFQNEAQLEKSRLLSDRFSAERPKGSFSTLEIQRTEQGDSAMYLCASSLVPSRTDFGPGTRLTVL.

The chain recombines TRBV19 with TRBJ1-4, with 9 nucleotides matching TRBD1. The CDR3 sequence is 15 residues long. V gave up 8 bases and J gave up 8 bases; unmatched junction bases: 12. Germline V gene lookup returns CDR1 LNHDA and CDR2 SQIVND (reference sequence). DNA for the CDR3: TGTGCCAGTGGGACAGGGAGGGTTGGGCGCGAAAAACTGTTTTTT. Its translation: CASGTGRVGREKLFF.

This clone was recorded at least ten times. J is TRBJ2-4 and V is TRBV7-3; a possible D gene is TRBD2 (5 bases). The CDR3 loop spans 13 amino acids. CDR1 and CDR2 (germline): SGHTA, FQGTGA. Trimming cost V 3 bases and J 8 bases, with 11 bases left between them. DNA of the CDR3: TGTGCCAGCAGCTTTTACCGGGGATACATTCAGTACTTC. Translation: CASSFYRGYIQYF.

In regard to this clone: At one end the junction does not follow the germline gene, possibly because of a read error. The chain combines TRBV6-1 with TRBJ2-7, with 10 positions matching TRBD2. The CDR3 extends over 14 amino acids. Germline V gene lookup returns CDR1 MNHNS and CDR2 SASEGT. DNA for the CDR3: TGTGCCAGCAGGGAAGCGGGAGGGAAATACGAGCAGTACTTC. Protein product: CASREAGGKYEQYF.